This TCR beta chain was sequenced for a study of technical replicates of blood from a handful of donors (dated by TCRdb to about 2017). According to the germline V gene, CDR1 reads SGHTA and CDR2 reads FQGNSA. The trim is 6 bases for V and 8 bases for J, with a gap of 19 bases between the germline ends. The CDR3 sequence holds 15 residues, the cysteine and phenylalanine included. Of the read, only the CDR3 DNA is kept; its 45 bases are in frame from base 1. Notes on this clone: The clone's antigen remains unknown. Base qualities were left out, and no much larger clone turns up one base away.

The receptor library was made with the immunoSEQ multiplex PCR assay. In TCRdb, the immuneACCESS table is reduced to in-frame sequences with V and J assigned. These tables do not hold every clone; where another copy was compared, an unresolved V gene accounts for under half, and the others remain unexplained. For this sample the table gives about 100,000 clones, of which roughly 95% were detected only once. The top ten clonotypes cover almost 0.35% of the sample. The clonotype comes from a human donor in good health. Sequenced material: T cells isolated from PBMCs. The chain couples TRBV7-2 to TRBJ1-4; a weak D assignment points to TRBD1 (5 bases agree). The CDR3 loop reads CASRLKSQGQEKLFF. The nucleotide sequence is TGTGCCAGCAGATTAAAGAGTCAGGGTCAAGAAAAACTGTTTTTT.